This TCR beta chain was captured by sequencing in a study of blood T cells in healthy people across ages. This CDR3 spans 15 amino acids. CDR1 is SGHVS and CDR2 is FNYEAQ in the germline V gene. For the second PCR, which ran for about 6 to 11 cycles, a sample-barcoded 5' primer and a J-beta primer mix were used. All samples yielded 3 million or more CDR3-containing paired-end reads. One entry per CDR3 protein, called by TCRdb with MiXCR from the 5' RACE reads. In the table there are about a million distinct CDR3 sequences, roughly 50% of which are singletons. The clonotype comes from a woman aged 55 to 70 in good health. Sequencing was carried out using blood. The chain links TRBV7-6 to TRBJ2-5; TRBD2 is a possible D gene (5 bases). The tail of the sequence fits TRBJ2-7 better, so the J call may be wrong. CDR3 in DNA: TGTGCCAGCAGCCCAGACACACGCGGGTACTACGAGCAGTACTTC. Translated, it gives CASSPDTRGYYEQYF.